This entry lists 11 T cell receptor beta chains sequenced from one sample in a study of T-cell memory formation after mild COVID-19. TCRdb analysed the 5' RACE reads with MiXCR anew, one entry per CDR3 protein. Here the sample spans about 390,000 distinct CDR3 sequences, roughly 15% being singletons. The specimen was PBMCs or a T cell subset sorted from them (not recorded which). Source of these receptors: a man in his late teens or twenties who had mild COVID-19 (a few samples of this study predate the infection). Cell type and time point are not known.

The genes are TRBV11-2 and TRBJ2-5, with a possible D match to TRBD1 (6 bases). Trimming stripped 3 bases from V and 4 bases from J, with 12 bases between. Germline V gene sequence: CDR1 SGHAT, CDR2 FQNNGV. CDR3 size: 14 residues. The DNA of the CDR3 is TGTGCCAGCAGCTTGGGGGCTTGGGGAGAGACCCAGTACTTC. Translation gives CASSLGAWGETQYF. Looking up the rest from reference TRBV11-2 and TRBJ2-5 gives the full variable domain: EAGVAQSPRYKIIEKRQSVAFWCNPISGHATLYWYQQILGQGPKLLIQFQNNGVVDDSQLPKDRFSAERLKGVDSTLKIQPAKLEDSAVYLCASSLGAWGETQYFGPGTRLLVL.

This chain joins TRBV29-1 and TRBJ2-7; 7 nucleotides align to TRBD1. This CDR3 contains 14 residues. Germline assignment: CDR1 SQVTM and CDR2 ANQGSEA. Unmatched junction bases numbered 10, after V lost 4 bases and J lost 4 bases. The CDR3 DNA reads TGCAGCGTTGTATGGGACAGTAATAAATACGAGCAGTACTTC. This sequence encodes CSVVWDSNKYEQYF.

This clonotype was counted between two and nine times. The chain uses TRBV5-1 and TRBJ2-1; D is tentatively TRBD1 or TRBD2 (5 bases each). CDR3 length: 13 amino acids. Looked up from germline, CDR1 is SGHRS and CDR2 is YFSETQ. V was shortened by 4 bases and J by 7 bases, with 12 bases between the two germline ends. The CDR3 region is CASSLGTMNEQFF. CDR3 nucleotides: TGCGCCAGCAGCCTGGGGACGATGAATGAGCAGTTCTTC.

This clonotype was seen repeatedly, ten times or more. The CDR3 sequence is CASSESNGYEQYF. The CDR3 DNA sequence: TGCGCCAGCAGTGAGTCGAATGGCTACGAGCAGTACTTC. The genes are TRBV10-1 and TRBJ2-7; D remains ambiguous. The CDR3 covers 13 residues. CDR1 and CDR2 from the germline V gene are WNHNN and SYGVQD (reference sequence). Trimming pared 0 bases from V and 3 bases from J, leaving 6 bases between.

The sample holds many counts of this clonotype. The gene calls are TRBV7-2 and TRBJ1-4, with 11 bases matching TRBD1. This CDR3 comprises 14 residues. Germline CDR1 and CDR2: SGHTA and FQGNSA. The V segment lost 7 bases and the J segment 6 bases; nucleotides outside the gene matches: 4. For the CDR3, the DNA is TGTGCCAGCAAACCGGGACAGGGGGATGAAAAACTGTTTTTT. Amino acids: CASKPGQGDEKLFF.

The V call is TRBV28, the J call TRBJ2-5; 9 nucleotides line up with TRBD2. CDR1 is MDHEN, CDR2 SYDVKM, per germline. V dropped 8 bases and J dropped 7; count of bases not matched to a gene: 14. The CDR3 runs 15 residues. CDR3 loop: CASGLGLAGPRTQYF. The CDR3 bases are TGTGCCAGCGGCCTAGGGCTAGCGGGGCCTCGGACCCAGTACTTC.

The CDR3 DNA sequence: TGCAGTGCTAGCGACCCCCGGGGGACAGGGAATGAAAAACTGTTTTTT. Translating gives CSASDPRGTGNEKLFF. The J gene is TRBJ1-4, the V gene TRBV20-1; 9 bases are shared with TRBD1. Germline assignment: CDR1 DFQATT and CDR2 SNEGSKA (reference sequence). The J segment lost 5 bases and the V segment lost 3 bases, leaving 10 bases of the junction unmatched. The CDR3 covers 16 residues.

This clonotype was picked up a small number of times. This chain joins TRBV5-1 and TRBJ1-1, with D possibly TRBD1 on 6 matching bases. Germline V gene sequence: CDR1 SGHRS, CDR2 YFSETQ. Trimming shortened V by 4 bases and J by 4 bases, and 17 bases separated the two germline ends. The CDR3 extends over 15 amino acids. The CDR3 coding sequence is TGCGCCAGCAGCCCTCTGTGGGGGGGGGCCACTGAAGCTTTCTTT. This gives the protein CASSPLWGGATEAFF.

V usage is TRBV6-1 and J usage is TRBJ2-7, with D perhaps matching TRBD1 or TRBD2 (5 bases each). The CDR3 runs to 16 residues. The germline V gene has CDR1 MNHNS and CDR2 SASEGT. With 6 bases removed from V and 3 bases from J, the gap between germline ends came to 21 bases. In nucleotides, the CDR3 is TGTGCCAGCAGACAGATCTTTTCCGGGGCTAACTACGAGCAGTACTTC. It yields the protein CASRQIFSGANYEQYF.

This clonotype was counted only a few times. The chain couples TRBV10-2 to TRBJ1-2; tentatively, D is TRBD1 (6 bases). The CDR3 consists of 15 residues. Germline assignment: CDR1 WSHSY and CDR2 SAAADI. Trimming stripped 0 bases from V and 7 bases from J, with 15 bases between. The CDR3 bases are TGCGCCAGCAGTGAGTCCTTGGACAGACTATCTGGCTACACCTTC. Its translation is CASSESLDRLSGYTF.

The gene calls are TRBV9 and TRBJ2-5, with D possibly matching TRBD1 (6 bases). The CDR3 extends over 14 amino acids. Germline lookup yields CDR1 SGDLS and CDR2 YYNGEE. V was pared by 4 bases and J by 1 base, with 11 bases between. The CDR3 DNA follows: TGTGCCAGCAGCAACGGACAGACCCAAGAGACCCAGTACTTC. This codes for CASSNGQTQETQYF.